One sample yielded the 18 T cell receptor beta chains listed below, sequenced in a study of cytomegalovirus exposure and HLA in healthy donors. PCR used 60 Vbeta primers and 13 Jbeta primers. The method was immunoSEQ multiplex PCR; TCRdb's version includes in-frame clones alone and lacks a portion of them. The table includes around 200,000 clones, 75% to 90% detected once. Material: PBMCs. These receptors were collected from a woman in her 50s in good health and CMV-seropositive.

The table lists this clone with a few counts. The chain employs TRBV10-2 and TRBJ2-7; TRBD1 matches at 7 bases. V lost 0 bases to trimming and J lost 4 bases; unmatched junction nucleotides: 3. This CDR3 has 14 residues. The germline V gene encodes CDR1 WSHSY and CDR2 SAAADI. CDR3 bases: TGCGCCAGCAGTGAGTCAAACAGGGGATACGAGCAGTACTTC. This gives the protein CASSESNRGYEQYF.

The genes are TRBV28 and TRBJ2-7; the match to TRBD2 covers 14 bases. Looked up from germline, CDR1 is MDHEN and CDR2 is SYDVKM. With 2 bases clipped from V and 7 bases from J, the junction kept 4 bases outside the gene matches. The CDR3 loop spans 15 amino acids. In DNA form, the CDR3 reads TGTGCCAGCAGTTTAAGCGGACTAGCGGGGGGAGAGCAGTACTTC. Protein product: CASSLSGLAGGEQYF.

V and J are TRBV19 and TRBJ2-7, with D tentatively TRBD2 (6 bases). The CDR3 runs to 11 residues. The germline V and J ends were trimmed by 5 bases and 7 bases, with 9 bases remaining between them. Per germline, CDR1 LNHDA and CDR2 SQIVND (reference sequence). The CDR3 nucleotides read TGTGCCAGTAGTTGGAGGGGAGAGCAGTACTTC. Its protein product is CASSWRGEQYF.

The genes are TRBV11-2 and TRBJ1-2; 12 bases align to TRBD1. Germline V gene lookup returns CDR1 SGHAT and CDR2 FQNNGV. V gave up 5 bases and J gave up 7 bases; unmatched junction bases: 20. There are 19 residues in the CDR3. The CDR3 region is CASSPPPGQGAPLWGGYTF. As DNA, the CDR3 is TGTGCCAGCAGCCCGCCTCCGGGACAGGGGGCCCCATTGTGGGGTGGCTACACCTTC. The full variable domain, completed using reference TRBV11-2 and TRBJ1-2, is EAGVAQSPRYKIIEKRQSVAFWCNPISGHATLYWYQQILGQGPKLLIQFQNNGVVDDSQLPKDRFSAERLKGVDSTLKIQPAKLEDSAVYLCASSPPPGQGAPLWGGYTFGSGTRLTVV.

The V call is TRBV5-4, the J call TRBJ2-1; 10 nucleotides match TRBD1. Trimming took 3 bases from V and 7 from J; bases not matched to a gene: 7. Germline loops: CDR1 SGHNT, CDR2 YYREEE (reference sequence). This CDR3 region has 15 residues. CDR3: CASSSLGTGVNEQFF. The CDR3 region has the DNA TGTGCCAGCAGCTCCCTCGGGACAGGGGTGAATGAGCAGTTCTTC. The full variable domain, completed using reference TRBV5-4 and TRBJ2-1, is ETGVTQSPTHLIKTRGQQVTLRCSSQSGHNTVSWYQQALGQGPQFIFQYYREEENGRGNFPPRFSGLQFPNYSSELNVNALELDDSALYLCASSSLGTGVNEQFFGPGTRLTVL.

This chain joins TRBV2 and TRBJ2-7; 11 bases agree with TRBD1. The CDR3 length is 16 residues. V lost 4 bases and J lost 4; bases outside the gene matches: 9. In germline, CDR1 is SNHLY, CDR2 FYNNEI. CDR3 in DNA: TGTGCCAGCAGTGCCCAATTGGGGACAGGGGGTTACGAGCAGTACTTC. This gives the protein CASSAQLGTGGYEQYF.

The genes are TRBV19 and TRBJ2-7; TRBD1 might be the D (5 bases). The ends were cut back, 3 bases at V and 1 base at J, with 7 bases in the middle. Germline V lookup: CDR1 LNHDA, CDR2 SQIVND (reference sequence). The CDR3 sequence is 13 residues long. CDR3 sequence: CASSISGSYEQYF. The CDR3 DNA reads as TGTGCCAGTAGTATCTCAGGGTCCTACGAGCAGTACTTC.

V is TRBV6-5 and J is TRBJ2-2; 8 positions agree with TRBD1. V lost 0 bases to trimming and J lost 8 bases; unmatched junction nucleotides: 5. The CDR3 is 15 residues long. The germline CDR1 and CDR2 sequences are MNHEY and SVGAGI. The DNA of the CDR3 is TGTGCCAGCAGTTACTCGAGTACAGGGGGAGGGGAGCTGTTTTTT. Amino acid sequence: CASSYSSTGGGELFF.

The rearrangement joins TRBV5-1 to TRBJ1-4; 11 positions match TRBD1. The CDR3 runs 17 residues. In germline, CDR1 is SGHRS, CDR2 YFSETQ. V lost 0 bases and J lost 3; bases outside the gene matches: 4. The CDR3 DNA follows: TGCGCCAGCAGCTTGGCCGGGACAGGGGGTTCTAATGAAAAACTGTTTTTT. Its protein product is CASSLAGTGGSNEKLFF.

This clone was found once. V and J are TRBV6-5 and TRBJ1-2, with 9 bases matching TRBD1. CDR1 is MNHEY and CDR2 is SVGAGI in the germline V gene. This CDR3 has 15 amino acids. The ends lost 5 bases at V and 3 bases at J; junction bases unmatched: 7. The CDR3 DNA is TGTGCCAGCAGTCCTCGGGGACAGGGAGACTATGGCTACACCTTC. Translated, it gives CASSPRGQGDYGYTF.

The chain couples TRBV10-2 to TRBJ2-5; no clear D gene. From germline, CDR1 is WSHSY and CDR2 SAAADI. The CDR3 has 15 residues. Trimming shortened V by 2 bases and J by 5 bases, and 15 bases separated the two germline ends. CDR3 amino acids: CASSESDKFGETQYF. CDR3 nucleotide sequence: TGCGCCAGCAGTGAGAGTGACAAATTTGGGGAGACCCAGTACTTC.

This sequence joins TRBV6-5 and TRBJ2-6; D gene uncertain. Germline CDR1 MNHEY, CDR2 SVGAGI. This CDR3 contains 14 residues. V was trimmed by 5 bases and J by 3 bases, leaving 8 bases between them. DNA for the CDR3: TGTGCCAGCAGTGAGACTTTTGGGGCCAACGTCCTGACTTTC. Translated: CASSETFGANVLTF.

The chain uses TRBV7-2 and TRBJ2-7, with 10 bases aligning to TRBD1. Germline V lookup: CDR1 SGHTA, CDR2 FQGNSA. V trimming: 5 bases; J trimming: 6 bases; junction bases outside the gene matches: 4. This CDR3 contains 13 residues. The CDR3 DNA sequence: TGTGCCAGCAGCCCAGGGACAGGGGTCGAGCAGTACTTC. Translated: CASSPGTGVEQYF.

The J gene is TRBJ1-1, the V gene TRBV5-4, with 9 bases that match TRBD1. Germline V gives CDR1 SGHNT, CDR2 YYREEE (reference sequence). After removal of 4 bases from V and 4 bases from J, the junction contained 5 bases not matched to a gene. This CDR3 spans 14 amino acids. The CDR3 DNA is TGTGCCAGCAGCCTACAGGGGGCGCGCACTGAAGCTTTCTTT. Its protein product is CASSLQGARTEAFF.

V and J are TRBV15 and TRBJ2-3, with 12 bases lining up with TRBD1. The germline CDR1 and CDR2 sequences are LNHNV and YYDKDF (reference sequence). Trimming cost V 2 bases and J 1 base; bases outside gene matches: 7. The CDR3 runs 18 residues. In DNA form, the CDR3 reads TGTGCCACCAGCAGAAAGGGACAGGGGGCGCGAGGCACAGATACGCAGTATTTT. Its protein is CATSRKGQGARGTDTQYF.

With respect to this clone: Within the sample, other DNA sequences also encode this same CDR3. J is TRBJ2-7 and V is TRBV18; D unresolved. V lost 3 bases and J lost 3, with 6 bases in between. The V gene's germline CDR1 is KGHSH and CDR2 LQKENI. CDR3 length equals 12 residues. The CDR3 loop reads CASSPGSYEQYF. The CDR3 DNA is TGTGCCAGCTCACCTGGCAGCTACGAGCAGTACTTC.

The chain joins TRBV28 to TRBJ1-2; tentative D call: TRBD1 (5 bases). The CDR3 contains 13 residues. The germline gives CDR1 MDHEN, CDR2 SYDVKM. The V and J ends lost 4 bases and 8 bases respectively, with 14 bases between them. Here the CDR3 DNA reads TGTGCCAGCAGTTGGGCCAGGGAAGGAGGCTACACCTTC. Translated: CASSWAREGGYTF.

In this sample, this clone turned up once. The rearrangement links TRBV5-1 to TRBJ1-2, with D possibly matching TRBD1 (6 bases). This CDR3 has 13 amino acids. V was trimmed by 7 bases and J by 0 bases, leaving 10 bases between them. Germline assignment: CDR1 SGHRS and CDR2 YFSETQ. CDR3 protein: CASGDTTNYGYTF. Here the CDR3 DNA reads TGCGCCAGCGGGGACACCACTAACTATGGCTACACCTTC.